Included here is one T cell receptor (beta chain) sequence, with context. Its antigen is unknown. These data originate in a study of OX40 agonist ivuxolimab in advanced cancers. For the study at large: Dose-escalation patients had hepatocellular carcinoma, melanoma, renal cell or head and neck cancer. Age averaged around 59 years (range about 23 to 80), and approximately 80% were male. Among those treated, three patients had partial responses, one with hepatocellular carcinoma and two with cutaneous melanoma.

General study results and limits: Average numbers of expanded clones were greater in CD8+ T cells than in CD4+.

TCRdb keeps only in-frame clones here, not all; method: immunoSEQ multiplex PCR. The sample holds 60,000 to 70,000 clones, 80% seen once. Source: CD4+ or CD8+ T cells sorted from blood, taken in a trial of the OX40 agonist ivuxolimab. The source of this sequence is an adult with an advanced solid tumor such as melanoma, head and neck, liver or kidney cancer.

This CDR3 is CASSLGGGASDTQYF. Written as DNA, the CDR3 is TGCGCCAGCAGCCTGGGCGGGGGGGCCTCAGATACGCAGTATTTT. The chain employs TRBV4-3 and TRBJ2-3; 9 nucleotides match TRBD2. There are 15 residues in the CDR3. Germline V gene lookup returns CDR1 LGHNA and CDR2 YSLEER. The ends lost 4 bases at V and 4 bases at J; junction bases unmatched: 6.